A selection of T cell receptor beta chains follows, all from one sample in a study of read filtering for tumor transcriptome and immune sequencing. TCRdb fed the reads into MiXCR, producing one record per CDR3 protein. The sample lists about 46,000 distinct CDR3 sequences, less than 20% occurring once. Specimen: a population of CD138-negative cells sorted from bone marrow. Receptors were obtained from a donor aged 40 or over with multiple myeloma. The CDR3 runs from the conserved cysteine through the conserved F or W. Each record gives: V gene, J gene, D gene, clone size, CDR3 protein, CDR3 DNA. A D gene is named only where the DNA matches it firmly. Clone size, where shown, is once, few, many, or a class for clones that have expanded.

TRBV9,TRBJ2-3,-,many,CASRGADTSTDTQYF,TGTGCCAGCAGGGGAGCGGACACTAGCACAGATACGCAGTATTTT
TRBV20-1,TRBJ1-5,-,-,CSARGGSGGNQPQHF,TGCAGTGCTAGAGGGGGTTCAGGGGGCAATCAGCCCCAGCATTTT
TRBV6-1,TRBJ1-2,-,-,CASSEVEAGTSAF,TGTGCCAGCAGTGAAGTAGAGGCAGGGACCTCAGCCTTC
TRBV9,TRBJ2-1,TRBD2,-,CASSRRDSGRAGDEQFF,TGTGCCAGCAGCAGAAGGGATAGCGGGAGGGCCGGGGATGAGCAGTTCTTC
TRBV7-9,TRBJ1-6,-,many,CASSLPRQGNSPLHF,TGTGCCAGCAGCTTACCACGGCAGGGCAATTCACCCCTCCACTTT
TRBV5-1,TRBJ1-2,-,few,CASSGEEGRIGGYTF,TGCGCCAGCAGCGGTGAAGAGGGGAGGATCGGCGGCTACACCTTC
TRBV4-1,TRBJ2-5,-,many,CASSQVGNQETQYF,TGCGCCAGCAGCCAAGTAGGGAACCAAGAGACCCAGTACTTC
TRBV20-1,TRBJ2-3,TRBD1,-,CSASDRGGTDTQYF,TGCAGTGCTAGTGATCGAGGGGGCACAGACACGCAGTATTTT
TRBV29-1,TRBJ1-1,-,many,CSAGARDEAFF,TGCAGCGCAGGCGCCAGGGATGAAGCTTTCTTT
TRBV6-2/TRBV6-3,TRBJ1-4,-,many,CASSYLIRGYEKLFF,TGTGCCAGCAGTTACTTGATTAGAGGATATGAAAAACTGTTTTTT
TRBV6-5,TRBJ2-7,TRBD1,many,CASSSDRASSYEQYF,TGTGCCAGCAGTTCCGACAGGGCCAGCTCCTACGAGCAGTACTTC
TRBV10-2,TRBJ2-1,TRBD2,-,CASRLAGSSYNEQSF,TGCGCCAGCAGGCTAGCGGGAAGCTCCTACAATGAGCAGTCCTTC
TRBV11-2,TRBJ1-2,-,-,CASSVSNYGYTF,TGTGCCAGCAGCGTAAGCAACTATGGCTACACCTTC
TRBV2,TRBJ1-5,-,many,CASSEGRVGNQPQHF,TGTGCCAGCAGTGAGGGCAGGGTTGGCAATCAGCCCCAGCATTTT
TRBV4-1,TRBJ2-4,-,many,CASSQGGGRDIQYF,TGCGCCAGCAGCCAAGGTGGTGGCCGGGACATTCAGTACTTC
TRBV28,TRBJ2-5,-,many,CASRYQETQYF,TGTGCCAGCAGGTATCAAGAGACCCAGTACTTC
TRBV5-1,TRBJ2-2,-,many,CASSLRGSNTGELFF,TGCGCCAGCAGCTTGCGGGGGTCGAACACCGGGGAGCTGTTTTTT
TRBV7-2,TRBJ2-1,TRBD2,many,CASSLETSGYNEQFF,TGTGCCAGCAGCTTAGAAACTAGCGGATACAATGAGCAGTTCTTC
TRBV29-1,TRBJ2-1,TRBD2,many,CSGRLAGGPDEQFF,TGCAGCGGCCGACTAGCGGGAGGGCCGGATGAGCAGTTCTTC
TRBV29-1,TRBJ2-7,TRBD2,many,CSVASGRHYEQYF,TGCAGCGTGGCTAGCGGGAGGCACTACGAGCAGTACTTC
TRBV3-1,TRBJ2-5,TRBD1,once,CASRVGGLGAQYF,TGTGCCAGCAGAGTAGGGGGCTTGGGGGCCCAGTACTTC
TRBV19,TRBJ1-2,-,-,CASSIDAVGRRNNYGYTF,TGTGCCAGTAGTATAGATGCCGTCGGACGGCGAAATAACTATGGCTACACCTTC
TRBV2,TRBJ2-2,-,few,CASSDGPVRELFF,TGTGCCAGCAGTGATGGGCCCGTCCGTGAGCTGTTTTTT
TRBV9,TRBJ2-7,-,many,CASSPPVGEQYF,TGTGCCAGCAGCCCCCCCGTTGGAGAGCAGTACTTC
TRBV7-9,TRBJ1-1,-,many,CASSPHPDNAEAFF,TGTGCCAGCAGCCCTCACCCAGATAACGCTGAAGCTTTCTTT
TRBV3-1,TRBJ1-1,-,many,CASSHNPVISGAFF,TGTGCCAGCAGCCACAACCCAGTGATCTCGGGAGCTTTCTTT
TRBV19,TRBJ1-1,-,many,CASSGRGNTEAFF,TGTGCCAGTAGCGGTCGCGGAAACACTGAAGCTTTCTTT
TRBV29-1,TRBJ1-1,TRBD1,-,CSVEERGGGTEAFF,TGCAGCGTTGAAGAGAGAGGGGGCGGTACTGAAGCTTTCTTT
TRBV7-2,TRBJ2-5,-,few,CASSSGYQETQYF,TGTGCCAGCAGCTCGGGATACCAAGAGACCCAGTACTTC
TRBV6-1,TRBJ2-5,-,many,CASSKTQGWETQYF,TGTGCCAGCAGCAAAACCCAGGGTTGGGAGACCCAGTACTTC
TRBV5-4,TRBJ2-7,-,-,CASSLAQGRDEQYF,TGTGCCAGCAGCTTGGCCCAGGGTCGCGACGAGCAGTACTTC
TRBV6-2/TRBV6-3,TRBJ2-1,-,medium-sized,CASSYLDSGRYNEQFF,TGTGCCAGCAGTTACCTTGATAGCGGACGATACAATGAGCAGTTCTTC
TRBV29-1,TRBJ1-1,-,many,CSVGQLGEAFF,TGCAGCGTTGGTCAGTTGGGTGAAGCTTTCTTT
TRBV28,TRBJ2-1,TRBD2,-,CASSLGGLAASSYDEQSF,TGTGCCAGCAGTTTAGGCGGACTAGCGGCGAGCTCCTACGATGAGCAGTCCTTC
TRBV29-1,TRBJ1-1,-,-,CSVEPQMNTEAFF,TGCAGCGTCGAACCCCAAATGAACACTGAAGCTTTCTTT
TRBV7-2,TRBJ2-3,-,many,CASSLRASSYF,TGTGCCAGCAGCTTGAGGGCCTCGTCGTATTTT
TRBV7-2,TRBJ2-3,-,many,CASSLDTITDTQYF,TGTGCCAGCAGCTTGGACACGATCACAGATACGCAGTATTTT
TRBV4-2,TRBJ2-3,TRBD1,few,CASSRGQGADTQYF,TGTGCCAGCAGCCGCGGACAGGGCGCAGATACGCAGTATTTT
TRBV4-3,TRBJ2-3,TRBD2,many,CASSQIRGLAFTDTQYF,TGCGCCAGCAGCCAAATTAGGGGACTAGCGTTCACAGATACGCAGTATTTT
TRBV5-1,TRBJ2-1,TRBD1,many,CASSSAGTAYNEQFF,TGCGCCAGCAGCTCCGCCGGGACAGCATACAATGAGCAGTTCTTC
TRBV2,TRBJ2-1,-,few,CASSREGQSSYNEQFF,TGTGCCAGCAGCCGAGAAGGACAGAGCTCCTACAATGAGCAGTTCTTC
TRBV7-8,TRBJ2-3,TRBD1,many,CASSLGTGASTDTQYF,TGTGCCAGCAGCTTAGGGACAGGGGCCAGCACAGATACGCAGTATTTT
TRBV3-1,TRBJ2-7,-,medium-sized,CASSQGGTEQYF,TGTGCCAGCAGCCAAGGCGGGACCGAGCAGTACTTC
TRBV12-3/TRBV12-4,TRBJ2-1,-,many,CASGEADLNEQFF,TGTGCCAGCGGGGAAGCGGATCTCAATGAGCAGTTCTTC
TRBV15,TRBJ2-6,-,-,CATSVRSGANVLTF,TGTGCCACCAGCGTGCGCTCTGGGGCCAACGTCCTGACTTTC